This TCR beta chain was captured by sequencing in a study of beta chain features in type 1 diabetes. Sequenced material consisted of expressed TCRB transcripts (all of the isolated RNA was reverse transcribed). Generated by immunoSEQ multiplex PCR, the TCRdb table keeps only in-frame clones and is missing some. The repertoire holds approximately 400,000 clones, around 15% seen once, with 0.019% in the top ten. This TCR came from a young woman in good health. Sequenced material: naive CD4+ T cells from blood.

The CDR3 nucleotides read TGTGCCAGCAGCCGCAAGACTAGCGCGTACACAGATACGCAGTATTTT. Protein sequence: CASSRKTSAYTDTQYF. V is TRBV5-4 and J is TRBJ2-3, with 8 bases matching TRBD2. CDR1 is SGHNT, CDR2 YYREEE, per germline (reference sequence). CDR3 length: 16 amino acids. With V trimmed by 4 bases and J by 2 bases, 9 bases remained unmatched.